These 19 T cell receptor beta chains share one sample of origin, sequenced in a study of blood T cell repertoires in COVID-19. Profiled with immunoSEQ multiplex PCR; TCRdb holds only in-frame clones, not every one. The sample records tens of thousands of clones, 70% to 80% being singletons. The sequenced material came from peripheral blood. The origin of the receptors is a man aged 65 to 85 with active or convalescent COVID-19.

V is TRBV5-1 and J is TRBJ2-3; D not certain. The CDR3 has 15 amino acids. CDR1 SGHRS and CDR2 YFSETQ come from the germline V gene. With 0 bases removed from V and 8 bases from J, the gap between germline ends came to 16 bases. CDR3 sequence: CASSLAPTVESTQYF. CDR3 nucleotide sequence: TGCGCCAGCAGCTTGGCCCCCACGGTGGAGTCTACGCAGTATTTT. The full variable domain, rest sourced from reference TRBV5-1 and TRBJ2-3, is KAGVTQTPRYLIKTRGQQVTLSCSPISGHRSVSWYQQTPGQGLQFLFEYFSETQRNKGNFPGRFSGRQFSNSRSEMNVSTLELGDSALYLCASSLAPTVESTQYFGPGTRLTVL.

The rearrangement joins TRBV30 to TRBJ2-2; 7 bases agree with TRBD1. CDR3 length: 14 amino acids. J gave up 2 bases and V 5 bases, and 5 bases lay outside the gene matches. CDR1 and CDR2 from the germline V gene are GTSNPN and SVGIG (reference sequence). CDR3 sequence (DNA): TGTGCCTGGGCGACAGGGAGCAACACCGGGGAGCTGTTTTTT. Translated: CAWATGSNTGELFF.

J is TRBJ1-1 and V is TRBV7-9, with D hard to call. Germline loops: CDR1 SEHNR, CDR2 FQNEAQ (reference sequence). Trimming took 5 bases from V and 4 from J, leaving 20 bases between them. The CDR3 contains 16 residues. The CDR3 sequence: CASSIHPRQPGTEAFF. The CDR3 coding sequence is TGTGCCAGCAGCATACACCCGCGGCAGCCGGGCACTGAAGCTTTCTTT.

The chain uses TRBV29-1 and TRBJ1-2, with TRBD1 as a possible D gene (5 bases). The CDR3 length is 13 residues. In germline, CDR1 is SQVTM, CDR2 ANQGSEA. Trimming took 0 bases from V and 4 from J, leaving 9 bases between them. In DNA form, the CDR3 reads TGCAGCGTTGAAGAGACAGATCTCTATGGCTACACCTTC. Its translation: CSVEETDLYGYTF.

The chain has TRBV7-3 and TRBJ2-1; TRBD2 matches at 8 bases. In germline, CDR1 is SGHTA, CDR2 FQGTGA. The V gene end was trimmed by 0 bases and the J gene end by 2 bases; junction bases not matched to a gene: 6. CDR3 length: 17 amino acids. The CDR3 sequence is CASSLTSSGGAYNEQFF. CDR3 DNA sequence: TGTGCCAGCAGCTTAACGTCCAGCGGGGGTGCCTACAATGAGCAGTTCTTC.

The chain carries TRBV4-2 and TRBJ2-5, with 8 nucleotides matching TRBD1. CDR3 length equals 15 residues. Per germline, CDR1 LGHNA and CDR2 YNFKEQ. V lost 1 base and J lost 4; bases outside the gene matches: 5. The CDR3 DNA follows: TGTGCCAGCAGCCAAGCGGGGACAGGTCCAGAGACCCAGTACTTC. Its protein product is CASSQAGTGPETQYF.

The chain links TRBV18 to TRBJ1-2; no clear D. This CDR3 is built from 13 residues. Deletions cut 3 bases from V and 12 bases from J, with 17 bases between. Germline V lookup: CDR1 KGHSH, CDR2 LQKENI. This CDR3 reads CASSPEIGHLDTF. In nucleotides, the CDR3 is TGTGCCAGCTCACCTGAGATCGGCCACCTAGACACCTTC.

The chain couples TRBV6-1 to TRBJ1-4; TRBD1 is a possible D gene (5 bases). CDR3 length: 16 residues. Trimming pared 4 bases from V and 0 bases from J, leaving 12 bases between. From germline, CDR1 is MNHNS and CDR2 SASEGT. The CDR3: CASSGRQYATNEKLFF. The CDR3 DNA follows: TGTGCCAGCAGTGGGAGACAGTATGCAACTAATGAAAAACTGTTTTTT.

This clone was seen only once. This CDR3 is CASSEAGGSYNEQFF. The CDR3 region has the DNA TGTGCCAGCAGTGAGGCAGGGGGCTCCTACAATGAGCAGTTCTTC. The chain has TRBV2 and TRBJ2-1; 7 bases line up with TRBD1. With 3 bases clipped from V and 0 bases from J, the junction kept 2 bases outside the gene matches. Germline assignment: CDR1 SNHLY and CDR2 FYNNEI. The CDR3 totals 15 residues.

The chain uses TRBV12-3 or TRBV12-4 and TRBJ2-1; 7 nucleotides line up with TRBD2. The V gene end was trimmed by 3 bases and the J gene end by 7 bases; junction bases not matched to a gene: 0. This CDR3 has 12 residues. Written as DNA, the CDR3 is TGTGCCAGCAGTTTGGGGGGGAATGAGCAGTTCTTC. Translating gives CASSLGGNEQFF.

DNA for the CDR3: TGTGCCAGTAGCCAAGCGGGGGGGACCTACGAGCAGTACTTC. Protein product: CASSQAGGTYEQYF. The chain employs TRBV19 and TRBJ2-7; 10 positions match TRBD2. In germline, CDR1 is LNHDA, CDR2 SQIVND (reference sequence). Trimming at V came to 6 bases and at J to 2 bases, leaving 4 bases not matched to a gene. The CDR3 is made up of 14 amino acids. The full variable domain, in which reference TRBV19 and TRBJ2-7 provide the parts outside the CDR3, is DGGITQSPKYLFRKEGQNVTLSCEQNLNHDAMYWYRQDPGQGLRLIYYSQIVNDFQKGDIAEGYSVSREKKESFPLTVTSAQKNPTAFYLCASSQAGGTYEQYFGPGTRLTVT.

The V call is TRBV30, the J call TRBJ2-1; TRBD2 matches at 7 bases. V shed 7 bases and J 0 bases; nucleotides not matched to a gene: 3. This CDR3 comprises 13 residues. Germline V gene sequence: CDR1 GTSNPN, CDR2 SVGIG (reference sequence). In DNA form, the CDR3 reads TGTGCCTATGCTAGCGGCTCCTACAATGAGCAGTTCTTC. This translates into CAYASGSYNEQFF.

This clone was recorded a few times. The chain joins TRBV4-2 to TRBJ1-6; D uncertain. V was clipped by 4 bases and J by 3 bases, with 10 bases between them. CDR1 and CDR2 from the germline V gene are LGHNA and YNFKEQ. The CDR3 length is 15 residues. In DNA, the CDR3 is TGTGCCAGCAGCCGAGACGAGGGCTATAATTCACCCCTCCACTTT. Its translation: CASSRDEGYNSPLHF.

The chain joins TRBV5-5 to TRBJ2-5; D gene unclear. Germline-derived CDR1 and CDR2 are SGHKS and YYEKEE (reference sequence). This CDR3 spans 14 amino acids. The V end was cut by 0 bases, the J end by 6 bases, with 12 bases between. The CDR3 reads CASSLAPVRKTQYF. The CDR3 nucleotides are TGTGCCAGCAGCTTGGCCCCAGTGAGGAAGACCCAGTACTTC.

This chain links TRBV19 with TRBJ1-2; 9 bases map to TRBD1. The CDR3 is 14 amino acids. CDR1 is LNHDA, CDR2 SQIVND, per germline (reference sequence). With 4 bases clipped from V and 5 bases from J, the junction kept 5 bases outside the gene matches. CDR3 nucleotide sequence: TGTGCCAGTAGTACCCGGACAGGGGCATATGGCTACACCTTC. Translating gives CASSTRTGAYGYTF.

This clone was found a few times. The rearrangement joins TRBV11-2 to TRBJ2-3; no clear D gene. V was clipped by 3 bases and J by 4 bases, with 8 bases between them. This CDR3 has 13 amino acids. In germline, CDR1 is SGHAT, CDR2 FQNNGV. DNA of the CDR3: TGTGCCAGCAGCTTGTCCTATGCAGATACGCAGTATTTT. This codes for CASSLSYADTQYF.

CDR3 in DNA: TGTGCCAGCAGCCTCCCCCACACCGGGGAGCTGTTTTTT. Encoded protein: CASSLPHTGELFF. This chain links TRBV5-4 with TRBJ2-2; D not certain. CDR1 SGHNT and CDR2 YYREEE come from the germline V gene (reference sequence). V was pared by 4 bases and J by 3 bases, with 7 bases between. This CDR3 is 13 amino acids long.

The rearrangement joins TRBV7-2 to TRBJ2-7; tentatively, D is TRBD1 (7 bases). This CDR3 contains 15 residues. Per the germline V gene, CDR1 is SGHTA and CDR2 is FQGNSA. Trimming pared 5 bases from V and 6 bases from J, leaving 20 bases between. CDR3 in amino acids: CASSRRRGEGSEQYF. The CDR3 DNA is TGTGCCAGCAGCCGTCGCAGGGGGGAAGGCAGCGAGCAGTACTTC.

This chain connects TRBV3-1 (or the pseudogene TRBV3-2) to TRBJ1-2; D gene uncertain. V lost 1 base and J lost 6, with 18 bases in between. The CDR3 runs to 16 residues. CDR1 LGHDT and CDR2 YNNKEL come from the germline V gene (reference sequence). For the CDR3, the DNA is TGTGCCAGCAGCCAAGGATCTCCGGGAACTCTGGATGGCTACACCTTC. Residues: CASSQGSPGTLDGYTF.